This T cell receptor (beta chain) is drawn from a study of blood T cell repertoires in COVID-19. Across the whole study: T cells, B-cell-depleted T cells, or PBMCs supplied cDNA or gDNA.

Germline V gives CDR1 SGHTA, CDR2 FQGNSA. This CDR3 comprises 15 residues. Trimming left V 1 base short and J 0 bases short, with 9 bases between. Generated by immunoSEQ multiplex PCR, the TCRdb table keeps only in-frame clones and is missing some. The table includes about 280,000 clones, roughly 87% detected once. This chain uses TRBV7-2 with TRBJ1-2; D remains unclear. The clonotype was recovered from a man in his late teens or twenties with active or convalescent COVID-19. The sample consisted of peripheral blood. DNA of the CDR3: TGTGCCAGCAGCTTAGGAAGCCAGGCTAACTATGGCTACACCTTC. Translating it yields CASSLGSQANYGYTF.